There are a few counts of the clone carrying this T cell receptor beta chain. The CDR3 length is 15 residues. V was cut by 3 bases and J by 2 bases, with 12 bases left in between. Germline values: CDR1 SEHNR, CDR2 FQNEAQ (reference sequence). This record comes from a study of T-cell memory formation after mild COVID-19. The overall study: Across donors, TCR clusters were largely donor specific.

Using its own MiXCR run on the 5' RACE reads, TCRdb lists one record per CDR3 protein. The table has about 110,000 distinct CDR3 sequences, 15% to 20% seen once. This receptor was identified in a man between 18 and 29 years old who had mild COVID-19 (a few samples of this study predate the infection). Cell type and time point are not known. The chain is built from TRBV7-9 and TRBJ2-3, with a tentative D call TRBD1 (6 bases). What was sequenced was PBMCs or a T cell subset sorted from them (not recorded which). The CDR3 region is CASSLGHQITDTQYF. CDR3 coding DNA: TGTGCCAGCAGCTTGGGACACCAAATCACAGATACGCAGTATTTT.